A selection of T cell receptor beta chains follows, all from one sample in a study of a mutant IDH1 vaccine in newly diagnosed glioma. No antigen is known for these receptors. Produced via immunoSEQ multiplex PCR; TCRdb's table is partial and in-frame only. Counted here are some 30,000 clones, roughly 80% occurring once; the ten biggest clones make up 15%. The material sequenced was PBMCs, taken from a glioma patient whose treatment included an IDH1 peptide vaccine. The receptors derive from a man aged 25-45 years with glioma. Each CDR3 is given with its conserved first and last residue. Clone size appears in some rows only: once, few, many, or a class for an expanded clone.

j_gene | v_gene | abundance | CDR3aa
TRBJ2-7 | TRBV7-9 | once | CASSSTGTSYEQYF
TRBJ2-7 | TRBV6-1 | - | CASSERTGQYF
TRBJ2-7 | TRBV19 | - | CASSMGKTGQYF
TRBJ1-1 | TRBV19 | - | CASRTLSTEAFF
TRBJ2-4 | TRBV7-6 | - | CASSRLAGAKNIQYF
TRBJ2-7 | TRBV30 | - | CAWSVSSGPYEQYF
TRBJ2-7 | TRBV6-1 | - | CASRAGGAYWDSYF
TRBJ1-1 | TRBV28 | - | CASSLTGYMNTEAFF
TRBJ2-1 | TRBV5-4 | - | CASSLTSGSSDEQFF
TRBJ2-5 | TRBV29-1 | once | CSVGWTGQETQYF
TRBJ1-3 | TRBV5-6 | - | CASSLRGGTGNTIYF
TRBJ1-4 | TRBV7-9 | - | CASSGRQRGWTNEKLFF
TRBJ1-1 | TRBV5-1 | - | CASSLTGGTEAFF
TRBJ1-4 | TRBV7-9 | - | CASSLGQNNEKLFF
TRBJ1-4 | TRBV18 | - | CASSRTAPQDEKLFF
TRBJ2-7 | TRBV4-1 | - | CASSQDPVVLGEQYF
TRBJ1-2 | TRBV7-9 | - | CASSLGEIWGGYTF
TRBJ2-5 | TRBV2 | - | CASKRTRTGVQETQYF
TRBJ2-7 | TRBV30 | - | CAWSVAGGSYEQYF
TRBJ1-2 | TRBV30 | - | CAWTPQGPPGGYTF
TRBJ1-1 | TRBV2 | - | CASSEGLRPKGGQNTEAFF
TRBJ2-5 | TRBV9 | - | CASSASGSSETQYF
TRBJ1-1 | TRBV6-5 | few | CASSYPGFTEAFF
TRBJ1-4 | TRBV7-9 | - | CASSLQGAGEKLFF
TRBJ2-1 | TRBV5-1 | - | CASSLAPTGLGNEQFF
TRBJ2-7 | TRBV10-3 | - | CAISLSPLAGNIYEQYF
TRBJ1-1 | TRBV7-8 | - | CASTDGNTEAFF
TRBJ1-2 | TRBV7-6 | few | CASSPTDGAATF
TRBJ1-2 | TRBV30 | - | CAWFREGGYTF
TRBJ2-1 | TRBV5-4 | - | CASSLWRLEGLQEQFF
TRBJ1-1 | TRBV5-1 | once | CASSYSGAGEAFF
TRBJ2-7 | TRBV30 | - | CAWSALLDEQYF
- | TRBV10-3 | - | CAISESIRGYEQYF
TRBJ1-1 | TRBV29-1 | - | CSAAFGGLNTEAFF
TRBJ1-2 | TRBV2 | - | CASKPGTGVFYGYTF
TRBJ2-7 | TRBV2 | - | CASSQPHGQWTYEQYF
TRBJ2-7 | TRBV9 | few | CASSVGQHTYEQYF
TRBJ1-1 | TRBV18 | - | CASSRAGNTEAFF
TRBJ2-7 | TRBV5-1 | - | CASSPLADDSYEQYF
TRBJ2-3 | TRBV5-1 | once | CASRYSGDTQYF
TRBJ1-1 | TRBV13 | - | CASSLENTEAFF
TRBJ2-1 | TRBV2 | - | CASSVGTGAEQFF
TRBJ1-3 | TRBV6-1 | - | CASSEGIRLHSGNTIYF
TRBJ1-1 | TRBV30 | few | CAWESGTQAFF
TRBJ2-7 | TRBV7-6 | - | CASSRRDRGKTYEQYF
TRBJ2-7 | TRBV18 | - | CASSPLGTTTTTGEQYF
TRBJ1-2 | TRBV5-4 | - | CASSLGGTYGYTF
TRBJ2-3 | TRBV2 | - | CASSEGKAGGPTQYF
TRBJ1-1 | TRBV4-1 | - | CASSQGPVNTEAFF
TRBJ2-4 | TRBV6-4 | - | CARTVGFNIQYF
TRBJ1-5 | TRBV15 | - | CATSSKQGYNQPQHF
TRBJ1-4 | TRBV19 | - | CASSSWGPANEKLFF
TRBJ1-2 | TRBV7-9 | - | CASSLEPFRANYGYTF
TRBJ1-1 | TRBV30 | - | CAWSVSTEAFF
TRBJ1-1 | TRBV11-2 | - | CASSLGRGLMNTEAFF